Below are 10 T cell receptor beta chains sequenced from a single sample in a study of beta chain features in type 1 diabetes. Study-wide points: When Type 1 diabetes patients were examined, their TCRB CDR3s proved moderately but significantly shorter in all four CD4+ subsets.

The antigens for these receptors are not known. Every isolated RNA sample was fully reverse transcribed, so sequencing captured expressed TCRB transcripts. Sequenced by immunoSEQ multiplex PCR; TCRdb stores in-frame clones only, minus some. Of nearly 700,000 clones detected, 13% appear once; the ten largest clones hold 0.022%. The sequenced sample was naive CD4+ T cells from blood. The receptors derive from a man aged 18 to 29 with type 1 diabetes.

In its sample, this clone was seen a few times. J is TRBJ2-2 and V is TRBV5-1; 10 bases are shared with TRBD1. Germline CDR1 reads SGHRS; CDR2 reads YFSETQ. The CDR3 length is 16 residues. Unmatched junction bases numbered 3, after V lost 1 base and J lost 3 bases. CDR3 in amino acids: CASSLPGTGDTGELFF. In nucleotides, the CDR3 is TGCGCCAGCAGCTTGCCAGGGACAGGGGACACCGGGGAGCTGTTTTTT.

Only a few counts were recorded for this clone. This chain uses TRBV5-1 with TRBJ2-1; 10 bases are shared with TRBD1. With 3 bases clipped from V and 7 bases from J, the junction kept 7 bases outside the gene matches. The CDR3 is 15 residues long. Per the germline V gene, CDR1 is SGHRS and CDR2 is YFSETQ. This CDR3 is CASSSPGQGKNEQFF. CDR3 DNA: TGCGCCAGCAGCTCTCCGGGACAGGGGAAAAATGAGCAGTTCTTC.

A few counts support this clone. This rearrangement joins TRBV29-1 to TRBJ1-1, with no clear D. Germline CDR1 reads SQVTM; CDR2 reads ANQGSEA. V lost 1 base to trimming and J lost 0 bases, with 9 bases between them. This CDR3 is built from 14 residues. The CDR3 sequence: CSVEVYSVNTEAFF. In DNA form, the CDR3 reads TGCAGCGTTGAAGTCTACTCTGTGAACACTGAAGCTTTCTTT.

Regarding this clone: The same CDR3 arises from other DNA sequences in this sample as well. The chain employs TRBV20-1 and TRBJ2-7; the D is unclear. Trimming removed 0 bases at V and 3 bases at J, with 3 bases between. The CDR3 spans 11 residues. Germline V CDR1 and CDR2: DFQATT, SNEGSKA (reference sequence). CDR3 in amino acids: CSARESYEQYF. CDR3 in DNA: TGCAGTGCTAGAGAAAGCTACGAGCAGTACTTC.

This clone was seen only a few times. The chain combines TRBV25-1 with TRBJ2-4; no clear D. This CDR3 is built from 13 residues. The V gene lost 3 bases and the J gene lost 0 bases, with 3 bases spanning the gap. Germline V gives CDR1 MGHDK, CDR2 SYGVNS. The CDR3 protein is CASSDQAKNIQYF. The CDR3, as DNA: TGTGCCAGCAGTGATCAAGCCAAAAACATTCAGTACTTC.

The gene calls are TRBV2 and TRBJ1-1; D unresolved. Germline V gene sequence: CDR1 SNHLY, CDR2 FYNNEI. The CDR3 is 12 residues long. V dropped 4 bases and J dropped 3 bases, with 6 bases sitting between them. The CDR3 loop is CASSAWHTEAFF. CDR3 nucleotides: TGTGCCAGCAGTGCGTGGCACACTGAAGCTTTCTTT. The whole variable domain, remainder taken from reference TRBV2 and TRBJ1-1, is EPEVTQTPSHQVTQMGQEVILRCVPISNHLYFYWYRQILGQKVEFLVSFYNNEISEKSEIFDDQFSVERPDGSNFTLKIRSTKLEDSAMYFCASSAWHTEAFFGQGTRLTVV.

This clone was seen more than once but under ten times. The chain has TRBV6-5 and TRBJ2-5; a weak D match, TRBD2 (5 bases). Germline V CDR1 and CDR2: MNHEY, SVGAGI. V lost 0 bases, J lost 1 base, and 9 bases lay in between. CDR3 length: 15 residues. CDR3 DNA sequence: TGTGCCAGCAGTTACTCGAGAGGGATCCAAGAGACCCAGTACTTC. It is translated as CASSYSRGIQETQYF.

The table lists this clone with a few counts. V usage is TRBV7-9 and J usage is TRBJ2-3; 8 bases are shared with TRBD2. The CDR3 is made up of 14 amino acids. Germline lookup yields CDR1 SEHNR and CDR2 FQNEAQ (reference sequence). J was trimmed by 5 bases and V by 7 bases; bases with no gene match: 8. CDR3 bases: TGTGCCAGCATCAGGACAGCGGGAGTAGATACGCAGTATTTT. Residues: CASIRTAGVDTQYF.

This clone occurred a few times. CDR3 in amino acids: CASSFGNIQYF. DNA for the CDR3: TGTGCCAGCAGTTTTGGGAACATTCAGTACTTC. This chain uses TRBV28 with TRBJ2-4, with D hard to call. With 3 bases removed from V and 7 bases from J, the gap between germline ends came to 4 bases. The CDR3 is 11 residues long. Germline-derived CDR1 and CDR2 are MDHEN and SYDVKM.

Only a few counts were recorded for this clone. The chain links TRBV18 to TRBJ2-1, with D unresolved. CDR3 length: 12 residues. Per germline, CDR1 KGHSH and CDR2 LQKENI. Trimming shortened V by 3 bases and J by 13 bases, and 13 bases separated the two germline ends. CDR3 amino acids: CASSPPEVPQFF. The CDR3 bases are TGTGCCAGCTCACCGCCCGAGGTCCCCCAGTTCTTC.